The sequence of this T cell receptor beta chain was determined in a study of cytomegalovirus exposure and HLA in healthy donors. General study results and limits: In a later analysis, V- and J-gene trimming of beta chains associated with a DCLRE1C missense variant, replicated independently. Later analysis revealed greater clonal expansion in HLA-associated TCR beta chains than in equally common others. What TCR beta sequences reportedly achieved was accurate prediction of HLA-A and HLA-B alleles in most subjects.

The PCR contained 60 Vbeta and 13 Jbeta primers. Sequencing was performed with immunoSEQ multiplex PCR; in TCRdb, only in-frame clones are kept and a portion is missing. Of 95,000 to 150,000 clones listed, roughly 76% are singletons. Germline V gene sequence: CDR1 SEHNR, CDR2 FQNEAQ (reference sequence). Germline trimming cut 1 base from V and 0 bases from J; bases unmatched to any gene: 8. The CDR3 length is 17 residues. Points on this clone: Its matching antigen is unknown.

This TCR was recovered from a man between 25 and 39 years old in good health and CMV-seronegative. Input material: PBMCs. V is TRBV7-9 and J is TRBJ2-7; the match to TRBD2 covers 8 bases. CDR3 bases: TGTGCCAGCAGCTTAGAAGGGCGAGCGGGGGCCTCCTACGAGCAGTACTTC. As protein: CASSLEGRAGASYEQYF.